The next 10 T cell receptor beta chains were all read from a single sample in a study of post-analysis software for immune sequencing data. Whole-study findings and limits: The study found TRBV5-6, TRBV5-1 and TRBV20-1 among about five TRBV segments more frequent in patients than controls.

No antigens are known for them. The TCR beta cDNA libraries carried unique molecular identifiers. TCRdb recomputed calls from the PCR reads with MiXCR, one row per CDR3 protein. This sample has about 200,000 distinct CDR3 sequences, with about 30% found just once. Sequenced material: blood. The source of these receptors is a girl aged 2 to 17 with multiple sclerosis.

The rearrangement uses TRBV12-3 or TRBV12-4 and TRBJ2-6; TRBD1 matches 8 bases. The trim removed 4 bases at V and 1 base at J, leaving 12 bases unmatched. The CDR3 spans 19 residues. The CDR3 protein is CASSSYRDRTYSGANVLTF. CDR3 nucleotides: TGTGCCAGCAGTTCGTACCGGGACAGGACATATTCTGGGGCCAACGTCCTGACTTTC.

In regard to this clonotype: This may be a read error, as it is one base from a much larger clone. J is TRBJ2-1 and V is TRBV6-1; D might be TRBD2 (6 bases). CDR1 MNHNS and CDR2 SASEGT come from the germline V gene. This CDR3 has 15 amino acids. The DNA for the CDR3 is TGTGCCAGCAGTGAACGGGAGTGGTCCTGCAATGAGCAGTTCTTC. It specifies CASSEREWSCNEQFF.

The V and J genes are TRBV3-1 and TRBJ2-1, with 8 bases identical to TRBD2. The J call may be wrong; the DNA end is better matched by TRBJ2-7. This CDR3 spans 19 amino acids. The germline V gene encodes CDR1 LGHDT and CDR2 YNNKEL (reference sequence). The CDR3 sequence is CASSQDVGVGGAHYNEQYF. The CDR3 nucleotides read TGTGCCAGCAGCCAAGATGTCGGGGTCGGGGGGGCGCACTACAATGAGCAGTACTTC.

This clonotype was recorded at least ten times. This chain joins TRBV2 and TRBJ2-3; D is ambiguous. The germline V and J ends were trimmed by 6 bases and 0 bases, with 16 bases remaining between them. Per the germline V gene, CDR1 is SNHLY and CDR2 is FYNNEI. CDR3 size: 16 residues. CDR3 in amino acids: CASRDRSATSTDTQYF. CDR3 bases: TGTGCCAGCAGGGACCGGTCCGCAACTAGCACAGATACGCAGTATTTT.

Only a few counts were recorded for this clonotype. The chain recombines TRBV19 with TRBJ2-7; 10 bases fit TRBD2. The CDR3 runs 15 residues. V lost 3 bases and J lost 0; bases outside the gene matches: 2. Germline V CDR1 and CDR2: LNHDA, SQIVND (reference sequence). The CDR3 DNA reads TGTGCCAGTAGTATGTCTAGCGGGAGCTCCTACGAGCAGTACTTC. Translation gives CASSMSSGSSYEQYF.

This clonotype was seen repeatedly, ten times or more. The chain is built from TRBV15 and TRBJ2-7, with D tentatively TRBD1 (7 bases). The CDR3 is 13 residues long. Germline loops: CDR1 LNHNV, CDR2 YYDKDF (reference sequence). The V end was cut by 6 bases, the J end by 4 bases, with 13 bases between. CDR3 nucleotides: TGTGCCACCAGGGAGGGGGCAATTTACGAGCAGTACTTC. Translating gives CATREGAIYEQYF.

Concerning this clonotype: A clone one base away is much larger, so this may be a read error. The gene calls are TRBV20-1 and TRBJ1-2; D not resolved. Germline-derived CDR1 and CDR2 are DFQATT and SNEGSKA (reference sequence). This CDR3 contains 15 residues. The CDR3 region has the DNA TGCAGTGCTAGAGACCCGGCCGGTGGCGATGGTGGCTGCACCTTC. Protein sequence: CSARDPAGGDGGCTF.

This clonotype was observed many times. The V gene is TRBV3-1, the J gene TRBJ2-1, with TRBD2 matching 7 bases. V lost 5 bases and J lost 2; bases outside the gene matches: 9. The CDR3 covers 16 residues. From germline, CDR1 is LGHDT and CDR2 YNNKEL (reference sequence). The CDR3 coding sequence is TGTGCCAGCAGCGATCCCAAGCGGGACGCCTACAATGAGCAGTTCTTC. It is translated as CASSDPKRDAYNEQFF.

The table lists this clonotype with a few counts. This rearrangement joins TRBV20-1 to TRBJ2-2, with D tentatively TRBD1 (6 bases). V was trimmed by 6 bases and J by 8 bases, leaving 19 bases between them. The germline V gene encodes CDR1 DFQATT and CDR2 SNEGSKA (reference sequence). This CDR3 spans 14 amino acids. CDR3 DNA sequence: TGCAGTGCCCTCGGACAGAGGCTTCCAGGGGAGCTGTTTTTT. This encodes CSALGQRLPGELFF.

This clonotype was detected ten times or more. The rearrangement joins TRBV15 to TRBJ2-7; D possibly corresponds to TRBD1 (5 bases). V gave up 1 base and J gave up 3 bases, with 13 bases separating them. Germline V gene data show CDR1 as LNHNV and CDR2 as YYDKDF (reference sequence). The CDR3 sequence is 15 residues long. As DNA, the CDR3 is TGTGCCACCAGCAGAGCAAGGGGCTCATTCTACGAGCAGTACTTC. This encodes CATSRARGSFYEQYF.